This entry lists 20 T cell receptor beta chains sequenced from one sample in a study of OX40 agonist ivuxolimab in advanced cancers. TCRdb's copy holds only in-frame clones and misses some; the assay was immunoSEQ multiplex PCR. The sample lists about 98,000 clones, approximately 90% occurring once. The sequencing here drew on CD4+ or CD8+ T cells sorted from blood, taken in a trial of the OX40 agonist ivuxolimab. Every receptor here comes from an adult with an advanced solid tumor such as melanoma, head and neck, liver or kidney cancer.

This sequence joins TRBV5-5 and TRBJ2-5; TRBD1 matches 8 bases. The CDR3 sequence is 15 residues long. The V and J ends lost 1 base and 5 bases, in that order; junction bases with no gene match: 7. Germline CDR1 SGHKS, CDR2 YYEKEE (reference sequence). The CDR3 here is CASSLWQGAEETQYF. The CDR3 bases are TGTGCCAGCAGCTTGTGGCAGGGGGCCGAGGAGACCCAGTACTTC.

This sequence joins TRBV4-2 and TRBJ2-7, with D perhaps being TRBD1 or TRBD2 (6 bases each). Germline CDR1 and CDR2: LGHNA and YNFKEQ. The CDR3 loop spans 15 amino acids. The germline V and J ends were trimmed by 4 bases and 4 bases, with 17 bases remaining between them. The CDR3 DNA reads TGTGCCAGCAGCCCCCACGGGGGCTTAACATACGAGCAGTACTTC. It encodes CASSPHGGLTYEQYF.

The chain couples TRBV28 to TRBJ1-3, with 7 bases that match TRBD1. Losses at the gene ends were 5 bases for V and 8 bases for J; bases not matched to a gene: 15. The CDR3 is 16 residues long. CDR1 and CDR2 from the germline V gene are MDHEN and SYDVKM. The CDR3 region is CASSPGGQANADTIYF. The CDR3, as DNA: TGTGCCAGCAGTCCCGGAGGACAGGCGAACGCGGACACCATATATTTT.

V is TRBV7-6 and J is TRBJ2-3, with D possibly being TRBD2 (6 bases). The ends were cut back, 2 bases at V and 12 bases at J, with 15 bases in the middle. Germline CDR1 SGHVS, CDR2 FNYEAQ. This CDR3 region has 13 residues. CDR3 amino acids: CASSLTLWGVQYF. CDR3 bases: TGTGCCAGCAGCTTAACTTTGTGGGGGGTTCAGTATTTT.

The chain links TRBV4-1 to TRBJ2-1; 7 bases are shared with TRBD2. The germline V gene has CDR1 MGHRA and CDR2 YSYEKL. The CDR3 spans 16 residues. V trimming: 2 bases; J trimming: 6 bases; junction bases outside the gene matches: 10. CDR3 sequence: CASSQPATSPFNEQFF. The CDR3 nucleotides read TGCGCCAGCAGCCAACCGGCGACTAGCCCTTTCAATGAGCAGTTCTTC.

The CDR3 DNA follows: TGTGCCAGCACAGGGGGCGACGAGCAGTACTTC. Amino acids: CASTGGDEQYF. V and J are TRBV2 and TRBJ2-7; 8 bases are a match to TRBD1. This CDR3 is 11 amino acids long. In germline, CDR1 is SNHLY, CDR2 FYNNEI. The V gene end was trimmed by 7 bases and the J gene end by 5 bases; junction bases not matched to a gene: 1. The full variable domain, completed using reference TRBV2 and TRBJ2-7, is EPEVTQTPSHQVTQMGQEVILRCVPISNHLYFYWYRQILGQKVEFLVSFYNNEISEKSEIFDDQFSVERPDGSNFTLKIRSTKLEDSAMYFCASTGGDEQYFGPGTRLTVT.

The CDR3 bases are TGTGCCAGCAGCTCCCCCGGGGGTGAGGGCTACACCTTC. Residues: CASSSPGGEGYTF. V usage is TRBV7-3 and J usage is TRBJ1-2; TRBD1 is a possible D gene (5 bases). CDR1 is SGHTA and CDR2 is FQGTGA in the germline V gene. The CDR3 covers 13 residues. V was pared by 4 bases and J by 8 bases, with 14 bases between.

The chain links TRBV7-2 to TRBJ1-2, with TRBD1 matching 9 bases. The junction had 14 bases not matched to a gene; V was cut back by 10 bases and J by 11 bases. From germline, CDR1 is SGHTA and CDR2 FQGNSA. The CDR3 contains 13 residues. CDR3 amino acids: CATGTGPLKSYTF. The CDR3 coding sequence is TGTGCCACGGGGACAGGGCCCCTAAAGTCTTACACCTTC. The full variable domain, rest sourced from reference TRBV7-2 and TRBJ1-2, is GAGVSQSPSNKVTEKGKDVELRCDPISGHTALYWYRQSLGQGLEFLIYFQGNSAPDKSGLPSDRFSAERTGGSVSTLTIQRTQQEDSAVYLCATGTGPLKSYTFGSGTRLTVV.

The chain employs TRBV30 and TRBJ1-2; tentative D call: TRBD1 (5 bases). V was cut by 0 bases and J by 13 bases, with 15 bases left in between. Germline-derived CDR1 and CDR2 are GTSNPN and SVGIG (reference sequence). This CDR3 comprises 12 residues. The CDR3 sequence is CAWSVQADSSTF. CDR3 nucleotide sequence: TGTGCCTGGAGTGTACAGGCTGATTCGAGCACCTTC.

The chain carries TRBV18 and TRBJ1-5; 8 bases match TRBD1. Germline CDR1 is KGHSH and CDR2 is LQKENI. The trim removed 2 bases at V and 6 bases at J, leaving 9 bases unmatched. This CDR3 contains 16 residues. CDR3 loop: CASSPVSYRGVQPQHF. The DNA for the CDR3 is TGTGCCAGCTCACCAGTGAGCTACAGGGGGGTTCAGCCCCAGCATTTT.

This clone occurred once. The chain combines TRBV28 with TRBJ1-3; D is undetermined. V was trimmed by 3 bases and J by 0 bases, leaving 3 bases between them. The CDR3 has 13 amino acids. CDR1 and CDR2 (germline): MDHEN, SYDVKM. CDR3 DNA sequence: TGTGCCAGCAGTTTCAGCTCTGGAAACACCATATATTTT. Translating gives CASSFSSGNTIYF.

This clone was seen a few times. For the CDR3, the DNA is TGTGCCAGCAGTCCAGGTCCCCAGTGGGGCTACACCTTC. This encodes CASSPGPQWGYTF. V and J are TRBV6-5 and TRBJ1-2; D uncertain. The CDR3 consists of 13 residues. Trimming took 5 bases from V and 8 from J, leaving 15 bases between them. Germline V gene data show CDR1 as MNHEY and CDR2 as SVGAGI.

Only a few counts were recorded for this clone. This chain links TRBV10-3 with TRBJ2-3; the D gene is possibly TRBD2 (6 bases). Trimming removed 0 bases at V and 0 bases at J, with 16 bases between. CDR1 is ENHRY and CDR2 is SYGVKD in the germline V gene. This CDR3 comprises 18 residues. The CDR3 bases are TGTGCCATCAGTGAGTCCTTCGGGGGACGATATAGCACAGATACGCAGTATTTT. This translates into CAISESFGGRYSTDTQYF.

The chain links TRBV5-8 to TRBJ1-4, with unresolved D. Trimming took off 4 bases at V and 0 bases at J, with 13 bases between the two ends. Looked up from germline, CDR1 is SGHTS and CDR2 is YDEGEE. The CDR3 runs to 16 residues. The CDR3 sequence: CASSTRTASTNEKLFF. The CDR3 DNA reads as TGTGCCAGCAGCACGCGGACGGCCTCAACTAATGAAAAACTGTTTTTT.

V and J are TRBV5-1 and TRBJ2-3; maybe TRBD1 (5 bases). The CDR3 length is 15 residues. The germline V gene encodes CDR1 SGHRS and CDR2 YFSETQ. V lost 0 bases, J lost 4 bases, and 12 bases lay in between. The DNA of the CDR3 is TGCGCCAGCAGCTTGGCAGGGCTCGGTTCAGATACGCAGTATTTT. It is translated as CASSLAGLGSDTQYF.

The chain uses TRBV2 and TRBJ2-3; D remains ambiguous. The germline V and J ends were trimmed by 7 bases and 1 base, with 12 bases remaining between them. The CDR3 covers 14 residues. Germline lookup yields CDR1 SNHLY and CDR2 FYNNEI. The CDR3 nucleotides read TGTGCCAGCATCGCCGAACGAGGCACAGATACGCAGTATTTT. It encodes CASIAERGTDTQYF. Variable domain in full (rest from reference TRBV2 and TRBJ2-3): EPEVTQTPSHQVTQMGQEVILRCVPISNHLYFYWYRQILGQKVEFLVSFYNNEISEKSEIFDDQFSVERPDGSNFTLKIRSTKLEDSAMYFCASIAERGTDTQYFGPGTRLTVL.

The V and J genes are TRBV5-5 and TRBJ1-4, with D uncertain. Looked up from germline, CDR1 is SGHKS and CDR2 is YYEKEE (reference sequence). Trimming shortened V by 0 bases and J by 7 bases, and 10 bases separated the two germline ends. The CDR3 is 14 amino acids. CDR3 residues: CASSLVQNSEKLFF. In DNA form, the CDR3 reads TGTGCCAGCAGCTTGGTACAGAATAGTGAAAAACTGTTTTTT. The entire variable domain, with the rest obtained from reference TRBV5-5 and TRBJ1-4, is as follows: DAGVTQSPTHLIKTRGQQVTLRCSPISGHKSVSWYQQVLGQGPQFIFQYYEKEERGRGNFPDRFSARQFPNYSSELNVNALLLGDSALYLCASSLVQNSEKLFFGSGTQLSVL.

This rearrangement joins TRBV6-6 to TRBJ2-7; 7 nucleotides align to TRBD1. This CDR3 is 13 amino acids long. Trimming at V came to 6 bases and at J to 0 bases, leaving 2 bases not matched to a gene. Germline lookup yields CDR1 MNHNY and CDR2 SVGAGI (reference sequence). CDR3 amino acids: CASSRQGSYEQYF. Written as DNA, the CDR3 is TGTGCCAGCAGCCGACAGGGCTCCTACGAGCAGTACTTC.

In its sample, this clone was seen a few times. The chain links TRBV7-8 to TRBJ2-3; 8 bases map to TRBD1. Trimming at V came to 6 bases and at J to 0 bases, leaving 8 bases not matched to a gene. Germline V gives CDR1 SGHVS, CDR2 FQNEAQ. This CDR3 has 16 residues. The CDR3 region is CASSLTGDPSTDTQYF. The CDR3 DNA sequence: TGTGCCAGCAGTCTGACAGGGGACCCTAGCACAGATACGCAGTATTTT.

J is TRBJ2-6 and V is TRBV18; D is uncertain. Germline loops: CDR1 KGHSH, CDR2 LQKENI. Trimming removed 2 bases at V and 0 bases at J, with 5 bases between. This CDR3 has 15 amino acids. The CDR3 is CASSPIISGANVLTF. CDR3 in DNA: TGTGCCAGCTCACCAATTATCTCTGGGGCCAACGTCCTGACTTTC.